Following are 22 T cell receptor beta chains from one sample sequenced in a study of blood T cell repertoires in COVID-19. Some clones are missing from TCRdb's copy, which holds only in-frame ones; the method was immunoSEQ multiplex PCR. The sample consists of 100,000 to 120,000 clones, just over 85% of them appearing once. The specimen was peripheral blood. The source of these receptors is a human donor in a cohort sampled during active COVID-19.

The V gene is TRBV11-1, the J gene TRBJ2-7; TRBD1 aligns across 9 bases. This CDR3 comprises 14 residues. The V and J ends lost 2 bases and 9 bases, in that order; junction bases with no gene match: 8. CDR1 is SGHAT and CDR2 is FQDESV in the germline V gene (reference sequence). The CDR3 loop reads CASSLPTTGGRQYF. The CDR3 DNA follows: TGTGCCAGCAGCTTACCCACGACAGGGGGACGGCAGTACTTC. The complete variable domain, with remaining parts taken from reference TRBV11-1 and TRBJ2-7, reads EAEVAQSPRYKITEKSQAVAFWCDPISGHATLYWYRQILGQGPELLVQFQDESVVDDSQLPKDRFSAERLKGVDSTLKIQPAELGDSAMYLCASSLPTTGGRQYFGPGTRLTVT.

V and J are TRBV11-2 and TRBJ2-3; 10 bases are a match to TRBD1. With 2 bases clipped from V and 3 bases from J, the junction kept 2 bases outside the gene matches. Germline assignment: CDR1 SGHAT and CDR2 FQNNGV. The CDR3 contains 15 residues. CDR3 in amino acids: CASSLSGQGTDTQYF. CDR3 DNA sequence: TGTGCCAGCAGCTTATCGGGACAGGGGACAGATACGCAGTATTTT. Using reference TRBV11-2 and TRBJ2-3 for the parts outside the CDR3, the full variable domain is EAGVAQSPRYKIIEKRQSVAFWCNPISGHATLYWYQQILGQGPKLLIQFQNNGVVDDSQLPKDRFSAERLKGVDSTLKIQPAKLEDSAVYLCASSLSGQGTDTQYFGPGTRLTVL.

The chain uses TRBV2 and TRBJ2-1; D unresolved. This CDR3 is 14 amino acids long. Germline CDR1 SNHLY, CDR2 FYNNEI. Trimming stripped 8 bases from V and 6 bases from J, with 17 bases between. The CDR3 nucleotides read TGTGCCAGCGGAGATCCAGTGGCCCCCAATGAGCAGTTCTTC. The encoded protein is CASGDPVAPNEQFF.

For the CDR3, the DNA is TGTGCCAGCAGGGCCCTGGGGGACATCCAGCCCCAGCATTTT. Protein: CASRALGDIQPQHF. This chain connects TRBV6-6 to TRBJ1-5; possibly TRBD1 for D (6 bases). There are 14 residues in the CDR3. Germline V gives CDR1 MNHNY, CDR2 SVGAGI (reference sequence). With 6 bases removed from V and 7 bases from J, the gap between germline ends came to 16 bases.

The genes are TRBV7-8 and TRBJ1-3; 8 bases fit TRBD1. The CDR3 contains 15 residues. Germline V gene data show CDR1 as SGHVS and CDR2 as FQNEAQ. Unmatched junction bases numbered 6, after V lost 5 bases and J lost 3 bases. The CDR3 nucleotides read TGTGCCAGCAGCGTAACGGGACAGGTTGGAAACACCATATATTTT. It translates to CASSVTGQVGNTIYF.

The V call is TRBV2, the J call TRBJ2-3; tentatively, D is TRBD2 (6 bases). The CDR3 length is 16 residues. Germline loops: CDR1 SNHLY, CDR2 FYNNEI. V dropped 6 bases and J dropped 3 bases, with 19 bases sitting between them. This CDR3 reads CASRSLSSDITDTQYF. As DNA, the CDR3 is TGTGCCAGCAGGTCCCTCTCTAGCGACATTACAGATACGCAGTATTTT.

The chain is built from TRBV7-9 and TRBJ1-6, with 7 nucleotides matching TRBD1. Germline CDR1 SEHNR, CDR2 FQNEAQ (reference sequence). The CDR3 runs 15 residues. After removal of 5 bases from V and 4 bases from J, the junction contained 5 bases not matched to a gene. DNA of the CDR3: TGTGCCAGCAGCACCGGGACAGCGTATAATTCACCCCTCCACTTT. Translating it yields CASSTGTAYNSPLHF.

The gene calls are TRBV7-2 and TRBJ1-2, with unresolved D. V was clipped by 1 base and J by 3 bases, with 9 bases between them. This CDR3 spans 14 amino acids. CDR1 and CDR2 from the germline V gene are SGHTA and FQGNSA. In DNA form, the CDR3 reads TGTGCCAGCAGCTTAGGTCGGTTAGACTATGGCTACACCTTC. Encoded protein: CASSLGRLDYGYTF. The full variable domain, its missing parts supplied by reference TRBV7-2 and TRBJ1-2, is GAGVSQSPSNKVTEKGKDVELRCDPISGHTALYWYRQSLGQGLEFLIYFQGNSAPDKSGLPSDRFSAERTGGSVSTLTIQRTQQEDSAVYLCASSLGRLDYGYTFGSGTRLTVV.

The V call is TRBV7-2, the J call TRBJ2-2, with D tentatively TRBD2 (5 bases). Germline V lookup: CDR1 SGHTA, CDR2 FQGNSA. CDR3 length: 15 amino acids. V shed 5 bases and J shed 6 bases, with 16 bases lying between them. The CDR3 region has the DNA TGTGCCAGCAGCGTGGACTGGGGTTCGGCCGGGGAGCTGTTTTTT. This translates into CASSVDWGSAGELFF.

This clone turned up a few times. This chain uses TRBV2 with TRBJ1-3; D perhaps matches TRBD1 (5 bases). The V end was cut by 3 bases, the J end by 9 bases, with 15 bases between. CDR3 length: 14 residues. From germline, CDR1 is SNHLY and CDR2 FYNNEI. The DNA of the CDR3 is TGTGCCAGCAGTGAGCTGGGCTCGGGGGGCACCATATATTTT. Amino acids: CASSELGSGGTIYF.

The chain has TRBV29-1 and TRBJ2-7, with 13 bases that match TRBD2. CDR3 length equals 15 residues. Losses at the gene ends were 4 bases for V and 1 base for J; bases not matched to a gene: 4. Looked up from germline, CDR1 is SQVTM and CDR2 is ANQGSEA. In nucleotides, the CDR3 is TGCAGCGTTGCCGAACTAGCGGGAGGGTCCTACGAGCAGTACTTC. Its translation is CSVAELAGGSYEQYF.

This chain links TRBV6-1 with TRBJ2-1; 9 positions match TRBD2. The CDR3 covers 17 residues. Germline V gene data show CDR1 as MNHNS and CDR2 as SASEGT. Trimming cost V 3 bases and J 0 bases; bases outside gene matches: 6. CDR3 DNA: TGTGCCAGCAGTGATGTGGCGGGGGGGGGCTCCTACAATGAGCAGTTCTTC. This sequence encodes CASSDVAGGGSYNEQFF.

This clone was seen a handful of times. The chain carries TRBV7-8 and TRBJ2-2; possibly TRBD2 for D (6 bases). Trimming took off 5 bases at V and 0 bases at J, with 10 bases between the two ends. Germline V gene sequence: CDR1 SGHVS, CDR2 FQNEAQ. This CDR3 is 15 amino acids long. CDR3 in DNA: TGTGCCAGCAGCCCCCCGGGGGCGAACACCGGGGAGCTGTTTTTT. Its protein product is CASSPPGANTGELFF.

The gene calls are TRBV18 and TRBJ1-1; D remains ambiguous. The CDR3 is 13 amino acids. Germline CDR1 is KGHSH and CDR2 is LQKENI. Trimming shortened V by 6 bases and J by 4 bases, and 12 bases separated the two germline ends. For the CDR3, the DNA is TGTGCCAGCTCTCCAAAAAGCGGCACTGAAGCTTTCTTT. Amino acids: CASSPKSGTEAFF.

This clone was seen once. J is TRBJ1-4 and V is TRBV19; TRBD1 matches 10 bases. Germline loops: CDR1 LNHDA, CDR2 SQIVND (reference sequence). The CDR3 loop spans 23 amino acids. Unmatched junction bases numbered 32, after V lost 7 bases and J lost 6 bases. The CDR3 loop is CASTSIPYTRRTGGYAEDEKLFF. CDR3 in DNA: TGTGCCAGTACCTCAATTCCTTACACCCGCCGGACAGGGGGTTATGCGGAGGATGAAAAACTGTTTTTT. The full variable domain, in which reference TRBV19 and TRBJ1-4 provide the parts outside the CDR3, is DGGITQSPKYLFRKEGQNVTLSCEQNLNHDAMYWYRQDPGQGLRLIYYSQIVNDFQKGDIAEGYSVSREKKESFPLTVTSAQKNPTAFYLCASTSIPYTRRTGGYAEDEKLFFGSGTQLSVL.

The chain recombines TRBV4-1 with TRBJ2-3; D is perhaps TRBD2 (6 bases). The CDR3 totals 17 residues. The V gene's germline CDR1 is MGHRA and CDR2 YSYEKL. V lost 4 bases and J 6 bases, leaving 23 bases between the germline ends. CDR3 protein: CASSRNPTSAAGDTQYF. The DNA of the CDR3 is TGCGCCAGCAGCCGTAACCCGACCTCCGCGGCGGGGGATACGCAGTATTTT.

This chain connects TRBV10-3 to TRBJ1-2, with 9 bases lining up with TRBD1. This CDR3 comprises 12 residues. V shed 10 bases and J 4 bases; nucleotides not matched to a gene: 4. Germline V CDR1 and CDR2: ENHRY, SYGVKD. The CDR3: CATMDRGYGYTF. The DNA of the CDR3 is TGTGCCACGATGGACAGGGGCTATGGCTACACCTTC.

This chain uses TRBV2 with TRBJ1-6; 9 bases match TRBD1. The trim removed 10 bases at V and 7 bases at J, leaving 5 bases unmatched. CDR3 length: 13 residues. The germline gives CDR1 SNHLY, CDR2 FYNNEI. Written as DNA, the CDR3 is TGTGCCATCGGGGGACAGGGAAATTCACCCCTCCACTTT. Its protein is CAIGGQGNSPLHF.

The V gene is TRBV5-1, the J gene TRBJ2-7; the D is unclear. This CDR3 spans 14 amino acids. CDR1 and CDR2 from the germline V gene are SGHRS and YFSETQ. The V gene lost 4 bases and the J gene lost 0 bases, with 11 bases spanning the gap. CDR3 DNA: TGCGCCAGCAGCCTCTACCCGGGCTCCTACGAGCAGTACTTC. As protein: CASSLYPGSYEQYF.

The chain carries TRBV7-9 and TRBJ2-2; 8 nucleotides align to TRBD2. Looked up from germline, CDR1 is SEHNR and CDR2 is FQNEAQ (reference sequence). CDR3 size: 16 residues. Trimming removed 3 bases from V and 1 base from J; junction bases left unmatched: 4. The CDR3 nucleotides are TGTGCCAGCAGCTTTGGCGGGGGGATGAACACCGGGGAGCTGTTTTTT. Amino acids: CASSFGGGMNTGELFF.

The V and J genes are TRBV5-6 and TRBJ1-2; D might be TRBD1 (5 bases). This CDR3 contains 15 residues. With 1 base removed from V and 7 bases from J, the gap between germline ends came to 17 bases. CDR1 is SGHDT, CDR2 YYEEEE, per germline. The CDR3 sequence: CASSLQGWDRGGYTF. The CDR3 coding sequence is TGTGCCAGCAGCTTGCAGGGATGGGATCGCGGTGGCTACACCTTC.

V is TRBV10-2 and J is TRBJ2-3; tentatively, D is TRBD1 (6 bases). The CDR3 has 12 amino acids. Trimming pared 5 bases from V and 5 bases from J, leaving 8 bases between. Germline loops: CDR1 WSHSY, CDR2 SAAADI. CDR3 coding DNA: TGCGCCAGCAGTCAACAGGGAGATACGCAGTATTTT. Its protein product is CASSQQGDTQYF.